These 24 T cell receptor beta chains were all obtained from the same sample, sequenced in a study of human T cells and chemical hapten exposure. TCRdb re-analysed the RACE reads in MiXCR, keeping a single row per CDR3 protein. The top ten clones hold 2.9% of a sample with tens of thousands of distinct CDR3 sequences, roughly 8.5% of them seen once. Regarding time point: healthy volunteer bleed at 2 weeks. Someone pulled total RNA out of unfractionated whole blood. The sequenced material came from whole blood. The receptors were gathered from a female donor in good health. Some clones in this sample may be carry-over from other donors' samples.

This clonotype was found a few times. The chain couples TRBV6-2 or TRBV6-3 to TRBJ1-5, with a weak D call TRBD1 (5 bases). This CDR3 contains 15 residues. From germline, CDR1 is MNHEY and CDR2 SVGEGT. The V end was cut by 2 bases, the J end by 4 bases, with 12 bases between. The CDR3 nucleotides read TGTGCCAGCAGTTACGCTACTCCAGGGAATCAGCCCCAGCATTTT. Translation gives CASSYATPGNQPQHF.

The CDR3 reads CASSQDSINYGYTF. CDR3 in DNA: TGCGCCAGCAGCCAAGATTCGATTAACTATGGCTACACCTTC. The V gene is TRBV4-3, the J gene TRBJ1-2; no firm D call. Germline values: CDR1 LGHNA, CDR2 YSLEER. The CDR3 contains 14 residues. The germline V and J ends were trimmed by 0 bases and 1 base, with 6 bases remaining between them.

J is TRBJ2-4 and V is TRBV2; 8 bases are shared with TRBD1. Germline CDR1 is SNHLY and CDR2 is FYNNEI. The CDR3 runs 14 residues. Trimming removed 6 bases from V and 2 bases from J; junction bases left unmatched: 3. The CDR3 DNA is TGTGCCAGCAGCAGACAGGGGACCAAAAACATTCAGTACTTC. Encoded protein: CASSRQGTKNIQYF.

Notes on this clonotype: An end of the junction differs from the germline gene, which may be a read error. The gene calls are TRBV7-2 and TRBJ1-1, with 8 bases matching TRBD1. This CDR3 has 13 amino acids. Germline-derived CDR1 and CDR2 are SGHTA and FQGNSA. The CDR3 sequence: CASTSPGQGESFF. The CDR3 DNA reads TGTGCCAGCACCAGCCCTGGACAGGGTGAATCTTTCTTT.

This chain links TRBV28 with TRBJ1-1; the D is unclear. The CDR3 is made up of 15 amino acids. From germline, CDR1 is MDHEN and CDR2 SYDVKM. With 6 bases removed from V and 0 bases from J, the gap between germline ends came to 14 bases. The CDR3 sequence is CASSETRVLNTEAFF. The CDR3 region has the DNA TGTGCCAGCAGCGAAACTAGGGTCCTGAACACTGAAGCTTTCTTT.

The sample holds many counts of this clonotype. CDR3 region: CSAGKGAMNTEAFF. The CDR3 DNA reads TGCAGTGCAGGAAAGGGGGCAATGAACACTGAAGCTTTCTTT. The J gene is TRBJ1-1, the V gene TRBV20-1; 7 nucleotides line up with TRBD1. Germline-derived CDR1 and CDR2 are DFQATT and SNEGSKA (reference sequence). This CDR3 has 14 residues. The V gene end was trimmed by 6 bases and the J gene end by 0 bases; junction bases not matched to a gene: 7.

This clonotype was detected many times. The chain combines TRBV6-1 with TRBJ1-4; TRBD1 might be the D (5 bases). Germline V lookup: CDR1 MNHNS, CDR2 SASEGT. The CDR3 spans 13 residues. Between the trimmed V and J ends, which lost 6 bases and 8 bases, there was a span of 13 bases. The DNA for the CDR3 is TGTGCCAGCAGGTTCTTGGGGGGGGAAAAACTGTTTTTT. Translated, it gives CASRFLGGEKLFF.

The chain joins TRBV29-1 to TRBJ1-2, with 10 positions matching TRBD1. This CDR3 comprises 13 residues. V gave up 6 bases and J gave up 8 bases; unmatched junction bases: 9. Germline V CDR1 and CDR2: SQVTM, ANQGSEA. Here the CDR3 DNA reads TGCAGCGTCGACCAGACAGGGGGCAAAGGCTACACCTTC. It specifies CSVDQTGGKGYTF.

This clonotype came up many times. This chain links TRBV7-9 with TRBJ2-7; tentatively, D is TRBD1 (6 bases). Germline V CDR1 and CDR2: SEHNR, FQNEAQ (reference sequence). The CDR3 is 15 amino acids. The V end was cut by 4 bases, the J end by 5 bases, with 18 bases between. The CDR3 spells CASSSRSGHRDEQYF. The CDR3 region has the DNA TGTGCCAGCAGCTCGCGCTCCGGGCACAGGGACGAGCAGTACTTC.

This clonotype was seen ten or more times. The genes are TRBV20-1 and TRBJ1-5; D is perhaps TRBD1 (6 bases). The V end lost 0 bases, the J end lost 2 bases, and 14 bases lay between the germline ends. Per the germline V gene, CDR1 is DFQATT and CDR2 is SNEGSKA (reference sequence). This CDR3 comprises 16 residues. CDR3 region: CSARDRQWGRNQPQHF. DNA for the CDR3: TGCAGTGCTAGAGATCGGCAGTGGGGGCGCAATCAGCCCCAGCATTTT.

This clonotype was picked up many times. The chain couples TRBV11-3 to TRBJ2-1, with D perhaps matching TRBD2 (5 bases). The CDR3 extends over 12 amino acids. Trimming took off 2 bases at V and 10 bases at J, with 9 bases between the two ends. Germline-derived CDR1 and CDR2 are SGHNT and YENEEA. The CDR3 here is CASSLTSGEQFF. The CDR3, as DNA: TGTGCCAGCAGCTTAACTAGTGGGGAGCAGTTCTTC.

The rearrangement joins TRBV19 to TRBJ2-1, with TRBD2 identical over 9 bases. In germline, CDR1 is LNHDA, CDR2 SQIVND (reference sequence). This CDR3 region has 13 residues. The V and J ends lost 3 bases and 8 bases, in that order; junction bases with no gene match: 2. The CDR3 sequence: CASSMGLAHEQFF. CDR3 DNA: TGTGCCAGTAGTATGGGACTAGCCCATGAGCAGTTCTTC.

This clonotype appeared many times. Here the CDR3 DNA reads TGCAGTGCTAGAAATCGACAGGGGGGGAATGAGCAGTTCTTC. It encodes CSARNRQGGNEQFF. The chain joins TRBV20-1 to TRBJ2-1; 9 nucleotides line up with TRBD1. CDR3 length: 14 residues. With V trimmed by 2 bases and J by 7 bases, 6 bases remained unmatched. Germline CDR1 and CDR2: DFQATT and SNEGSKA (reference sequence).

This clonotype was observed many times. CDR3: CSARAGTGAHEQYF. The CDR3 coding sequence is TGCAGTGCTAGGGCCGGGACAGGGGCCCACGAGCAGTACTTC. The chain carries TRBV20-1 and TRBJ2-7; 10 positions agree with TRBD1. V was clipped by 3 bases and J by 5 bases; unmatched bases: 7. The CDR3 contains 14 residues. The germline V gene encodes CDR1 DFQATT and CDR2 SNEGSKA (reference sequence).

This clonotype has more than one count but fewer than ten. The genes are TRBV12-3 or TRBV12-4 and TRBJ2-1, with 8 bases matching TRBD2. Losses at the gene ends were 6 bases for V and 0 bases for J; bases not matched to a gene: 4. This CDR3 has 15 amino acids. For the CDR3, the DNA is TGTGCCAGCAGACAAAGCGGGAGCTCCTACAATGAGCAGTTCTTC. Its translation is CASRQSGSSYNEQFF.

The genes are TRBV27 and TRBJ2-6, with D possibly TRBD1 on 6 matching bases. The CDR3 runs 14 residues. CDR1 and CDR2 from the germline V gene are MNHEY and SMNVEV (reference sequence). V was clipped by 5 bases and J by 4 bases, with 9 bases between them. CDR3 region: CASSLGAGANVLTF. The CDR3 nucleotides read TGTGCCAGCAGTCTGGGGGCCGGGGCCAACGTCCTGACTTTC.

The table lists this clonotype with many counts. This chain joins TRBV21-1 and TRBJ2-3; the table names TRBD2, a call not compared with the DNA. TRBV21-1 is listed as a pseudogene. The length of the CDR3 is 17 residues. As DNA, the CDR3 is TGTGCCAGCAGTCATACTAGCGGGATGTTCAGCACAGATACGCAGTATTTT. Translation: CASSHTSGMFSTDTQYF.

The chain joins TRBV6-6 to TRBJ2-5; the D gene is possibly TRBD2 (6 bases). The V and J ends lost 4 bases and 4 bases respectively, with 13 bases between them. Germline values: CDR1 MNHNY, CDR2 SVGAGI (reference sequence). There are 14 residues in the CDR3. CDR3 amino acids: CASSWDWLGETQYF. The CDR3 nucleotides are TGTGCCAGCAGTTGGGACTGGCTCGGAGAGACCCAGTACTTC.

In its sample, this clonotype was seen many times. The CDR3 DNA sequence: TGCAGCGTTAACGGACTAGCGGGAGTTTTGGATACGCAGTATTTT. This translates into CSVNGLAGVLDTQYF. The chain recombines TRBV29-1 with TRBJ2-3; TRBD2 matches at 13 bases. J gave up 6 bases and V 5 bases, and 8 bases lay outside the gene matches. The germline V gene has CDR1 SQVTM and CDR2 ANQGSEA. The CDR3 sequence is 15 residues long.

The chain recombines TRBV19 with TRBJ2-1; 8 bases fit TRBD2. V was pared by 6 bases and J by 9 bases, with 7 bases of the junction left unmatched. This CDR3 spans 13 amino acids. Germline lookup yields CDR1 LNHDA and CDR2 SQIVND (reference sequence). CDR3 coding DNA: TGTGCCAGTAGGAGCGGGAGTTCGGTTGAGCAGTTCTTC. This translates into CASRSGSSVEQFF.

V gene TRBV19 combines with J gene TRBJ1-5; D may be TRBD1 (6 bases). V lost 5 bases and J 3 bases, leaving 11 bases between the germline ends. Germline CDR1 LNHDA, CDR2 SQIVND (reference sequence). This CDR3 has 14 amino acids. Here the CDR3 reads CASSSTGPNQPQHF. In DNA, the CDR3 is TGTGCCAGTAGTTCGACAGGACCCAATCAGCCCCAGCATTTT.

This clonotype occurred many times. V usage is TRBV20-1 and J usage is TRBJ2-1; D is undetermined. Trimming cost V 0 bases and J 0 bases, with 15 bases left between them. This CDR3 is 17 amino acids long. The V gene's germline CDR1 is DFQATT and CDR2 SNEGSKA (reference sequence). The CDR3 protein is CSARDLVGFRSYNEQFF. CDR3 bases: TGCAGTGCTAGAGATCTAGTGGGCTTTCGCTCCTACAATGAGCAGTTCTTC.

This clonotype is categorized as medium-sized. This rearrangement joins TRBV6-1 to TRBJ1-1, with 7 bases matching TRBD1. Germline V gene data show CDR1 as MNHNS and CDR2 as SASEGT. There are 15 residues in the CDR3. The V and J ends lost 5 bases and 0 bases, in that order; junction bases with no gene match: 6. CDR3 amino acids: CASSTRTGLNTEAFF. The CDR3 bases are TGTGCCAGCAGTACCCGGACAGGTTTGAACACTGAAGCTTTCTTT.

The sample holds many counts of this clonotype. This chain links TRBV20-1 with TRBJ1-6, with TRBD1 as a possible D gene (5 bases). The V end lost 6 bases, the J end lost 5 bases, and 14 bases lay between the germline ends. This CDR3 is built from 14 residues. Germline V gives CDR1 DFQATT, CDR2 SNEGSKA (reference sequence). In nucleotides, the CDR3 is TGCAGTGCCCGGGCAATGGGGGATAATTCACCCCTCCACTTT. Amino acids: CSARAMGDNSPLHF.